The entry below gives a single T cell receptor (beta chain) sequence along with its context. These data originate in a study of T cell responses to AZD1222 COVID-19 vaccine. Germline CDR1 and CDR2: SGHVS and FNYEAQ. This CDR3 comprises 14 residues. J lost 1 base, V lost 3 bases, and 1 base had no gene match. Only in-frame clones appear in the TCRdb table, and some are missing; sequencing was by immunoSEQ multiplex PCR. The repertoire holds about 120,000 clones, with more than 85% as singletons. The chain recombines TRBV7-6 with TRBJ1-1; the match to TRBD1 covers 8 bases. The input for sequencing was peripheral blood, taken on day 0 of AZD1222 vaccination. This sequence originates from an adult in good health. The CDR3 DNA reads as TGTGCCAGCAGCTTCGGGACAGGGAACACTGAAGCTTTCTTT. The encoded protein is CASSFGTGNTEAFF.